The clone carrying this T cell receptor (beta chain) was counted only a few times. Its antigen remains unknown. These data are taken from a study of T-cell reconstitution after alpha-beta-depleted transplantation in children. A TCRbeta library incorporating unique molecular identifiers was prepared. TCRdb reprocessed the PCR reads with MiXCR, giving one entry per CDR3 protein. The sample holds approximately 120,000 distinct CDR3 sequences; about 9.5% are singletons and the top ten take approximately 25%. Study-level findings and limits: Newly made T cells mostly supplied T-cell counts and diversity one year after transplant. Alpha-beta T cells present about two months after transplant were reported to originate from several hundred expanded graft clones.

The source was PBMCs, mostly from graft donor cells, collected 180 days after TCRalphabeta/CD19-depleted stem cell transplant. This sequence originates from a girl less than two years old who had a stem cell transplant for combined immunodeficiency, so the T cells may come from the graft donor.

This CDR3 is CSAGRDLTDTQYF. The CDR3 coding sequence is TGCAGTGCTGGGAGGGACTTGACAGATACGCAGTATTTT. The V call is TRBV20-1, the J call TRBJ2-3; 7 bases are a match to TRBD2. The CDR3 contains 13 residues. V was clipped by 5 bases and J by 3 bases; unmatched bases: 5. Germline loops: CDR1 DFQATT, CDR2 SNEGSKA (reference sequence).